Following are 22 T cell receptor beta chains from one sample sequenced in a study of tumor-infiltrating lymphocytes in primary liver carcinoma. Researchers generated TCR beta cDNA from about 0.5 ug of total RNA, relying on a constant-region primer. Libraries of TCR beta came from three nested multiplex PCR rounds with slightly modified ARM-PCR. Running nine to ten cycles apiece, the first two PCR rounds relied on TRBV1-TRBV30 forward primers together with a C-beta reverse primer. MiXCR, run by TCRdb on the multiplex PCR reads, gives a single entry per CDR3 protein. The data contain about 92,000 distinct CDR3 sequences, 68% of them singletons. The source material, 20-30 mg of unsorted bulk tissue, was used to co-extract RNA and DNA. Sequencing was done on a sample of tumor-adjacent normal liver tissue. These receptors all come from a man aged 35 to 55 with primary liver carcinoma and hepatitis B virus infection.

This rearrangement joins TRBV11-2 to TRBJ2-7; tentatively, D is TRBD2 (5 bases). This CDR3 comprises 15 residues. The ends were cut back, 3 bases at V and 5 bases at J, with 17 bases in the middle. Germline V gene lookup returns CDR1 SGHAT and CDR2 FQNNGV. DNA for the CDR3: TGTGCCAGCAGCTTCTTTGAGGGTTTTTATGACGAGCAGTACTTC. This sequence encodes CASSFFEGFYDEQYF.

This clonotype was seen only a few times. With a much larger clone just one base away, this may be a read error. The chain uses TRBV4-2 and TRBJ2-2; 8 bases match TRBD2. CDR3 length: 14 residues. CDR1 is LGHNA and CDR2 is YNFKEQ in the germline V gene. CDR3 residues: CVSSPGLDTGELFF. The CDR3 DNA reads TGTGTCAGCAGCCCGGGACTAGACACCGGGGAGCTGTTTTTT.

About this clonotype: Being one base from a much bigger clone, this may be a read error. The V gene is TRBV5-4, the J gene TRBJ1-6; D uncertain. CDR1 SGHNT and CDR2 YYREEE come from the germline V gene (reference sequence). The CDR3 is made up of 15 amino acids. The CDR3 DNA reads as TGTGCCAGCAGCTTGGGGACGGATAATAAATCACCCCTCCACTTT. Its protein is CASSLGTDNKSPLHF. Full variable domain (remainder filled in from reference TRBV5-4 and TRBJ1-6): ETGVTQSPTHLIKTRGQQVTLRCSSQSGHNTVSWYQQALGQGPQFIFQYYREEENGRGNFPPRFSGLQFPNYSSELNVNALELDDSALYLCASSLGTDNKSPLHFGNGTRLTVT.

The CDR3 loop is CASSAAEGRQETQYF. CDR3 bases: TGTGCCAGCTCTGCGGCTGAGGGACGGCAGGAGACCCAGTACTTC. The chain joins TRBV4-2 to TRBJ2-5; D is possibly TRBD1 or TRBD2 (5 bases each). The germline gives CDR1 LGHNA, CDR2 YNFKEQ. Trimming shortened V by 8 bases and J by 5 bases, and 21 bases separated the two germline ends. CDR3 length: 15 amino acids.

Comments on this clonotype: A much larger clone lies one base from this, so it may be a read error. The rearrangement links TRBV5-4 to TRBJ2-1, with 9 bases identical to TRBD1. Germline lookup yields CDR1 SGHNT and CDR2 YYREEE (reference sequence). This CDR3 is built from 16 residues. CDR3 nucleotide sequence: TGTGCCAGCAGCTCCGGGACAGGGATCGCCTACAGTGAGCAGTTCTTC. Its translation: CASSSGTGIAYSEQFF.

Note on this clonotype: An end of the junction does not agree with germline; a read error may underlie this. V and J are TRBV11-3 and TRBJ2-1; D could derive from TRBD1 or TRBD2 (5 bases each). Germline V gene sequence: CDR1 SGHNT, CDR2 YENEEA. The CDR3 loop spans 16 amino acids. Written as DNA, the CDR3 is TGCGCCAGCAGCTCGGGAAATGGGGCAGGGTCAATTGAGCAGTTCTTC. Protein: CASSSGNGAGSIEQFF.

This chain links TRBV11-1 with TRBJ2-7, with D hard to call. Germline V CDR1 and CDR2: SGHAT, FQDESV (reference sequence). This CDR3 has 14 residues. V was pared by 4 bases and J by 3 bases, with 13 bases between. The CDR3 bases are TGTGCCAGCAGCTCTGCAGGAGTCTTCTACGAGCAGTACTTC. Amino acid sequence: CASSSAGVFYEQYF.

Of note for this clonotype: A junction boundary mismatches the germline segment, possibly from a read error. The chain links TRBV13 to TRBJ2-7, with D unclear. This CDR3 has 13 amino acids. Germline assignment: CDR1 PRHDT and CDR2 FYEKMQ (reference sequence). CDR3 in amino acids: CTSSLGSDPEQYF. DNA of the CDR3: TGTACCAGCAGCTTAGGATCAGACCCCGAGCAGTACTTC.

As concerns this clonotype: This may stem from a read error, because a much larger clone lies one nucleotide away. The chain carries TRBV10-3 and TRBJ2-7; 11 nucleotides align to TRBD1. The CDR3 has 14 amino acids. The germline V gene encodes CDR1 ENHRY and CDR2 SYGVKD. The CDR3 DNA is TGTGCCATCAGTTCCCCGGGACAGGGGGTCGAGCAGCACTTC. Translating it yields CAISSPGQGVEQHF.

This clonotype was seen a few times. The V gene is TRBV5-1, the J gene TRBJ2-3, with a weak D call TRBD1 (5 bases). The CDR3 has 15 residues. The V and J ends lost 0 bases and 2 bases respectively, with 10 bases between them. Germline V gene sequence: CDR1 SGHRS, CDR2 YFSETQ. CDR3 in amino acids: CASSLVGRVTDTQYF. In nucleotides, the CDR3 is TGCGCCAGCAGCTTGGTGGGCAGGGTCACAGATACGCAGTATTTT.

The CDR3 is CASSILQGAAGNTIYF. In DNA, the CDR3 is TGTGCCAGCAGCATTCTCCAGGGGGCAGCTGGAAACACCATATATTTT. V usage is TRBV7-9 and J usage is TRBJ1-3, with TRBD1 matching 8 bases. With 5 bases clipped from V and 2 bases from J, the junction kept 8 bases outside the gene matches. The length of the CDR3 is 16 residues. Germline CDR1 SEHNR, CDR2 FQNEAQ (reference sequence).

As to this clonotype: Because the CDR3 is missing its conserved closing phenylalanine or tryptophan, this is likely a read error. Because the CDR3's place on the DNA is in doubt, the DNA is left out and the CDR3 is given as listed by TCRdb. V usage is TRBV6-1 and J usage is TRBJ2-1. Germline V gene data show CDR1 as MNHNS and CDR2 as SASEGT. The CDR3 is made up of 12 amino acids, end residues included. The chain's CDR3 is CASSESYNEQLL.

Of note for this clonotype: No conserved phenylalanine or tryptophan ends this CDR3, so it is likely a read error. This chain connects TRBV29-1 to TRBJ2-1; 10 positions agree with TRBD2. The CDR3 totals 14 residues. Germline V gene lookup returns CDR1 SQVTM and CDR2 ANQGSEA. The CDR3 DNA sequence: TGCCGCGTCCTCAGAGCGGGAGGGCCAAATGAGCAGTTCTTG. It codes for CRVLRAGGPNEQFL.

This clonotype occurred many times. The chain uses TRBV11-2 and TRBJ2-1, with D uncertain. Trimming removed 4 bases from V and 6 bases from J, with 13 bases in between. This CDR3 has 14 residues. Germline V gives CDR1 SGHAT, CDR2 FQNNGV. CDR3: CASSSVLGSNEQFF. The CDR3 coding sequence is TGTGCCAGCAGCTCGGTGCTAGGAAGCAATGAGCAGTTCTTC.

The chain combines TRBV29-1 with TRBJ2-1; D ambiguous. The CDR3 totals 13 residues. Germline V CDR1 and CDR2: SQVTM, ANQGSEA. Trimming took 8 bases from V and 0 from J, leaving 11 bases between them. The CDR3 DNA sequence: TGCAGCCTTGTCGGTAACTCCTACAATGAGCAGTTCTTC. Its protein product is CSLVGNSYNEQFF.

To note about this clonotype: Germline and junction disagree at one end, which may indicate a read error. The chain employs TRBV11-2 and TRBJ1-2, with 8 bases lining up with TRBD1. The V gene's germline CDR1 is SGHAT and CDR2 FQNNGV. This CDR3 spans 16 amino acids. The CDR3 sequence is CTSSLDLTGGAYGYTF. The CDR3 nucleotides read TGTACCAGCAGCTTAGATCTAACAGGGGGAGCCTATGGCTACACCTTC.

The CDR3 loop reads CASSRRVRASYNEQFF. The CDR3 DNA is TGTGCCAGCAGCAGAAGGGTCAGGGCATCCTACAATGAGCAGTTCTTC. The chain has TRBV7-8 and TRBJ2-5; maybe TRBD1 (5 bases). The J call may be faulty, since TRBJ2-1 better matches the DNA end. This CDR3 is 16 amino acids long. Germline V gives CDR1 SGHVS, CDR2 FQNEAQ.

About this clonotype itself: The junction does not match germline at one end; this may be a read error. The chain employs TRBV29-1 and TRBJ1-1; D gene ambiguous. The length of the CDR3 is 14 residues. Germline V gene sequence: CDR1 SQVTM, CDR2 ANQGSEA. The CDR3 sequence is CSATDDPMNTEASF. CDR3 bases: TGCAGCGCCACCGACGACCCCATGAACACTGAAGCTTCCTTT.

Notes on this clonotype: A clone one base away is much larger, so this may be a read error. This rearrangement joins TRBV11-1 to TRBJ2-1; 14 bases are shared with TRBD2. CDR1 SGHAT and CDR2 FQDESV come from the germline V gene (reference sequence). The CDR3 consists of 15 residues. In DNA, the CDR3 is TGTACCAGCAGGAGACTAGCGGGAGGGCGCAATGAGCAGTTCTTC. As protein: CTSRRLAGGRNEQFF.

Turning to this clonotype: This may come from a read error, since a much larger clone is one base off. The chain uses TRBV14 and TRBJ2-3, with 9 bases matching TRBD1. The CDR3 has 14 residues. Germline CDR1 reads SGHDN; CDR2 reads FVKESK. The CDR3 DNA follows: TGTGCCTGCAGCTCCACAGGGGGCGTCGATACGCAGTATTTT. Residues: CACSSTGGVDTQYF.

Note on this clonotype: Germline and junction disagree at one end, which may indicate a read error. The V call is TRBV11-2, the J call TRBJ2-7, with TRBD2 matching 7 bases. The CDR3 contains 15 residues. Germline V gene lookup returns CDR1 SGHAT and CDR2 FQNNGV. The CDR3 region is CTSSLSGTLPYEQYF. The CDR3, as DNA: TGTACCAGCAGCCTCAGCGGGACTCTGCCCTACGAGCAGTACTTC.

On this clonotype itself: Compared with germline, one end of the junction differs, possibly owing to a read error. DNA of the CDR3: TGTGCCAGCAGCCCCCCTAGCGGGGGTGGGGTGCTGTTTTTT. It yields the protein CASSPPSGGGVLFF. The chain combines TRBV7-8 with TRBJ2-2; TRBD2 matches 10 bases. Germline CDR1 SGHVS, CDR2 FQNEAQ. This CDR3 is built from 14 residues.